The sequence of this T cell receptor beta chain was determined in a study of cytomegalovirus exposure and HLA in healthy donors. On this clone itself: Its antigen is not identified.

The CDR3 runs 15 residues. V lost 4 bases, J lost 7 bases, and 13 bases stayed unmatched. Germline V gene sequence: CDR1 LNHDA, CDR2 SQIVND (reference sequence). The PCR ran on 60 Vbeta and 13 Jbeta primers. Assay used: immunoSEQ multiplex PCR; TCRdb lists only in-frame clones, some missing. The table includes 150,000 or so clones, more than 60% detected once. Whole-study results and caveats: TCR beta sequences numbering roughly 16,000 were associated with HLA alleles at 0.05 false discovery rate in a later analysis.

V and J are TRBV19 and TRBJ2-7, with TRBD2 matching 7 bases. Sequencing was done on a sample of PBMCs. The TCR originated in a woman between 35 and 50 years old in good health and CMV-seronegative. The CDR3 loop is CASSSTAGPSVEQYF. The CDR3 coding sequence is TGTGCCAGTAGTAGTACAGCGGGGCCTAGCGTGGAGCAGTACTTC.